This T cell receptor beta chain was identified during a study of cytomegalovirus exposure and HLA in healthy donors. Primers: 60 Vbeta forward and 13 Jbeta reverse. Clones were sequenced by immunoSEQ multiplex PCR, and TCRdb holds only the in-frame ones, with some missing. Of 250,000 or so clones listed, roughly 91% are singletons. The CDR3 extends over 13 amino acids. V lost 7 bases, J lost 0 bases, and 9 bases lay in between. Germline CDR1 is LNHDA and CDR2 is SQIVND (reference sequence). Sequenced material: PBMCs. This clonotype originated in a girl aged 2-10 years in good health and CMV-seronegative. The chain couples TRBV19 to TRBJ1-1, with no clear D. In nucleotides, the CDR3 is TGTGCCAGTATGTCAAACTTGAACACTGAAGCTTTCTTT. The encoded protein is CASMSNLNTEAFF. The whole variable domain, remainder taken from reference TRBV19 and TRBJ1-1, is DGGITQSPKYLFRKEGQNVTLSCEQNLNHDAMYWYRQDPGQGLRLIYYSQIVNDFQKGDIAEGYSVSREKKESFPLTVTSAQKNPTAFYLCASMSNLNTEAFFGQGTRLTVV.